These 3 T cell receptor beta chains were all obtained from the same sample, sequenced in a study of identical twins. TCRdb reprocessed the 5' RACE reads with MiXCR, giving one entry per CDR3 protein. The data contain 550,000 to 700,000 distinct CDR3 sequences, approximately 21% of them singletons. The same sample was also studied in work on T cells expressing NK-cell markers.

The sequencing input was PBMCs. Receptors originate from a woman aged 18-29 years in good health.

The J gene is TRBJ2-3, the V gene TRBV4-3, with D possibly being TRBD1 or TRBD2 (7 bases each). This CDR3 region has 16 residues. Looked up from germline, CDR1 is LGHNA and CDR2 is YSLEER. Trimming shortened V by 3 bases and J by 6 bases, and 19 bases separated the two germline ends. Here the CDR3 DNA reads TGCGCCAGCAGCCACGGGAGGACAGGAGGAGGGGATACGCAGTATTTT. This codes for CASSHGRTGGGDTQYF.

The chain joins TRBV9 to TRBJ2-5, with 7 positions matching TRBD2. V was clipped by 1 base and J by 1 base; unmatched bases: 4. CDR1 and CDR2 (germline): SGDLS, YYNGEE. There are 15 residues in the CDR3. The CDR3 is CASSVRSGAQETQYF. CDR3 DNA: TGTGCCAGCAGCGTAAGAAGCGGGGCCCAAGAGACCCAGTACTTC.

This clonotype was counted only a few times. This chain joins TRBV5-1 and TRBJ2-1; 8 bases align to TRBD2. With 4 bases clipped from V and 3 bases from J, the junction kept 6 bases outside the gene matches. The CDR3 loop spans 15 amino acids. Germline V gene data show CDR1 as SGHRS and CDR2 as YFSETQ. The CDR3: CASSTTLADYNEQFF. The DNA for the CDR3 is TGCGCCAGCAGCACCACACTAGCGGACTACAATGAGCAGTTCTTC. Full variable domain (outside the CDR3, taken from reference TRBV5-1 and TRBJ2-1): KAGVTQTPRYLIKTRGQQVTLSCSPISGHRSVSWYQQTPGQGLQFLFEYFSETQRNKGNFPGRFSGRQFSNSRSEMNVSTLELGDSALYLCASSTTLADYNEQFFGPGTRLTVL.